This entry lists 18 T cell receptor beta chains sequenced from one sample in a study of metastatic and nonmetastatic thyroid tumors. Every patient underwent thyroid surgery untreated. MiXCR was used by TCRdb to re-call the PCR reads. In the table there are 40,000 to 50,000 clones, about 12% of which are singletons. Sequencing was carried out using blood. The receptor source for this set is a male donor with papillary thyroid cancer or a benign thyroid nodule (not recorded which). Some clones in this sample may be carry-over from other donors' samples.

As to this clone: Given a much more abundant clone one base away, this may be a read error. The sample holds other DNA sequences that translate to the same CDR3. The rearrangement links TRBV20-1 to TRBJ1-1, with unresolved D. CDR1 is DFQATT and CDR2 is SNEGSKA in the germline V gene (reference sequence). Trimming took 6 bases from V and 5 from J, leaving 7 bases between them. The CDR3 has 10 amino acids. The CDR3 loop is CSARETEAFF. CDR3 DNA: TGCAGTGCAAGGGAGACTGAAGCTTTCTTT.

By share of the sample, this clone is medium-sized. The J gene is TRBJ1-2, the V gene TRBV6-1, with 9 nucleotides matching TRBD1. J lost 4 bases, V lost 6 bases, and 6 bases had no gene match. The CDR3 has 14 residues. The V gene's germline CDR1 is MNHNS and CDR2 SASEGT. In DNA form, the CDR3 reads TGTGCCAGCAGATCGACGGGACAGGGCTATGGCTACACCTTC. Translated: CASRSTGQGYGYTF.

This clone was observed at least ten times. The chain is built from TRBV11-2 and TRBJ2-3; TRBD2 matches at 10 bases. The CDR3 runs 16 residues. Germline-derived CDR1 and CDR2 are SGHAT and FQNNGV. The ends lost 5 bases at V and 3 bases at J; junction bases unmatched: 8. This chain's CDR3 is CASSKRAAGGTDTQYF. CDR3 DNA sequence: TGTGCCAGCAGCAAAAGGGCAGCGGGAGGGACAGATACGCAGTATTTT.

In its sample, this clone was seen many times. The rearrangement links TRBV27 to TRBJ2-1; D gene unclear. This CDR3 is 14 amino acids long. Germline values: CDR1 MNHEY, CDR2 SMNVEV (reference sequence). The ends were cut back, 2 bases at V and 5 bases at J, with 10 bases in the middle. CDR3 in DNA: TGTGCCAGCAGTTTAGTTGGCTACAACAATGAGCAGTTCTTC. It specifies CASSLVGYNNEQFF.

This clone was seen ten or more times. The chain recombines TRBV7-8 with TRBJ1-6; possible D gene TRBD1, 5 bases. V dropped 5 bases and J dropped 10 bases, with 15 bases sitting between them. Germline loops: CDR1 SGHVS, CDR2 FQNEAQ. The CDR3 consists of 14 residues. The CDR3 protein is CASSTGDPGSPLHF. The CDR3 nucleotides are TGTGCCAGCAGCACCGGGGACCCGGGATCACCCCTCCACTTT.

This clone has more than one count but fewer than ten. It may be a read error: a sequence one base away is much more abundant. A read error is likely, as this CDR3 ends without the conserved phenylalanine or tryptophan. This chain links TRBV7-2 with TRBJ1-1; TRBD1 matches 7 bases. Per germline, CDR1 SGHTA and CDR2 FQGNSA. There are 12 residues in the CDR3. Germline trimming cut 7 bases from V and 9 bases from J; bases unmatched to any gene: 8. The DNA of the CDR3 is TGTGCCAGCAACCGCGAGGGGGCACAAGCTTTCCTT. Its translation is CASNREGAQAFL.

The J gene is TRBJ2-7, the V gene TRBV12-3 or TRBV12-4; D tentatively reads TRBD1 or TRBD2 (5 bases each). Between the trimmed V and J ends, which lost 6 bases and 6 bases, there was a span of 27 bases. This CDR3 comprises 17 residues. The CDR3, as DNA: TGTGCCAGCAGAAGCTCCGACCCGGGCCGGACGAGGGGCGAGCAGTACTTC. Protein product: CASRSSDPGRTRGEQYF.

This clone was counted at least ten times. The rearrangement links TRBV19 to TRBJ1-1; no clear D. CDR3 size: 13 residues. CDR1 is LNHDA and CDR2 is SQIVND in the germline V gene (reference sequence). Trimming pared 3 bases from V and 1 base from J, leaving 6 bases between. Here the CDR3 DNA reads TGTGCCAGTAGTATTGCGGCGAACACTGAAGCTTTCTTT. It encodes CASSIAANTEAFF.

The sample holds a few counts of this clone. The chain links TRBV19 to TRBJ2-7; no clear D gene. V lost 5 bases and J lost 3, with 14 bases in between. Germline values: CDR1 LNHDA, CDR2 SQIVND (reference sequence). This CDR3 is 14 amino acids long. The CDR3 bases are TGTGCCAGTAGTCCCGGATATGAAAACTACGAGCAGTACTTC. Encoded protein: CASSPGYENYEQYF.

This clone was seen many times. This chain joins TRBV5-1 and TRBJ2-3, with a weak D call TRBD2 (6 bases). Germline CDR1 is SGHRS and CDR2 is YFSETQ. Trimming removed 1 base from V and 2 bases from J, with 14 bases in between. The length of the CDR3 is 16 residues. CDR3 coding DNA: TGCGCCAGCAGCTTGAGTGGGGACTCCTACACAGATACGCAGTATTTT. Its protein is CASSLSGDSYTDTQYF.

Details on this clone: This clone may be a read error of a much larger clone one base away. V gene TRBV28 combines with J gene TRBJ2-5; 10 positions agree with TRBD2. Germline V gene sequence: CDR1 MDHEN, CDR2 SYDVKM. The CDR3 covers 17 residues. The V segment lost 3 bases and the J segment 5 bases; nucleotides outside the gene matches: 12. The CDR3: CASSLVGGPSGSETQYF. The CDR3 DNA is TGTGCCAGCAGTTTGGTGGGGGGACCTAGCGGGAGTGAGACCCAGTACTTC.

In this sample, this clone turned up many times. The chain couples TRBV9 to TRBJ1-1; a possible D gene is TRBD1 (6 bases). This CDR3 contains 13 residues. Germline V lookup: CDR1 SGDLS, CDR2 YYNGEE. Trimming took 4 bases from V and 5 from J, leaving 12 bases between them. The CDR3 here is CASSSRGGTEAFF. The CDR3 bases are TGTGCCAGCAGCTCTAGAGGGGGAACTGAAGCTTTCTTT.

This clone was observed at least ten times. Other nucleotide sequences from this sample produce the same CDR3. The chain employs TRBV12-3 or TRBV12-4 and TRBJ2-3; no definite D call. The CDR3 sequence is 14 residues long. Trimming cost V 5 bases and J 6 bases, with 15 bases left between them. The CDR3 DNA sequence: TGTGCCAGCAGTCACGTGGTGGACGGGGATACGCAGTATTTT. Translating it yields CASSHVVDGDTQYF.

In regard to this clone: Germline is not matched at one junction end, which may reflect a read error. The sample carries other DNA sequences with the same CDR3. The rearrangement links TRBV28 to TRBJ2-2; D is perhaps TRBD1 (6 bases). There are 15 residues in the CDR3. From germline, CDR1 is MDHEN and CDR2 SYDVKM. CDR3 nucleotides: TGTGCCAGCGGAGTACAGGGTGCGAACACCGGGGAGCTTTTTTTT. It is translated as CASGVQGANTGELFF.

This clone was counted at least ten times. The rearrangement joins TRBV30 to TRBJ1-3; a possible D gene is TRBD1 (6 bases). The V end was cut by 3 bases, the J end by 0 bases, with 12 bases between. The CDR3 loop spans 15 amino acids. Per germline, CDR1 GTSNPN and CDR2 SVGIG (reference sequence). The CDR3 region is CAWSEGGFSGNTIYF. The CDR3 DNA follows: TGTGCCTGGAGCGAGGGGGGGTTCTCTGGAAACACCATATATTTT. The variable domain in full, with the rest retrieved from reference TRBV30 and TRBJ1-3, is SQTIHQWPATLVQPVGSPLSLECTVEGTSNPNLYWYRQAAGRGLQLLFYSVGIGQISSEVPQNLSASRPQDRQFILSSKKLLLSDSGFYLCAWSEGGFSGNTIYFGEGSWLTVV.

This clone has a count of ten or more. The CDR3 DNA reads TGTGCCAGAAGACAGGCATCACGCTATGGCTACACCTTC. Protein product: CARRQASRYGYTF. The gene calls are TRBV2 and TRBJ1-2; possible D gene TRBD1, 6 bases. The germline V gene has CDR1 SNHLY and CDR2 FYNNEI. There are 13 residues in the CDR3. V lost 9 bases, J lost 4 bases, and 15 bases lay in between.

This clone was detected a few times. Here the CDR3 DNA reads TGCGCCAGCAGCCAAGATAGGGCCGGACTGTGGCTCGGCGAGCAGTACTTC. The encoded protein is CASSQDRAGLWLGEQYF. The V and J genes are TRBV4-3 and TRBJ2-7; the D gene is possibly TRBD2 (5 bases). The CDR3 is 17 amino acids. Trimming pared 0 bases from V and 6 bases from J, leaving 21 bases between. Germline CDR1 and CDR2: LGHNA and YSLEER.

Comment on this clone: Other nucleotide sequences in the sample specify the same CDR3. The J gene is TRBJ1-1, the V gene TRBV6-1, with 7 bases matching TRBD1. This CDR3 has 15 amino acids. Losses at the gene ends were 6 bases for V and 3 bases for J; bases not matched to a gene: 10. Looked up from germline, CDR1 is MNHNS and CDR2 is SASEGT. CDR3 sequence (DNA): TGTGCCAGCAGCCCCGGCACAGGGGTCTACACTGAAGCTTTCTTT. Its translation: CASSPGTGVYTEAFF.